A single sample gave rise to the 12 T cell receptor beta chains below, sequenced in a study of blood T cell repertoires in COVID-19. Profiling relied on immunoSEQ multiplex PCR, and the TCRdb table lists in-frame clones only, not all of them. This table has more than 300,000 clones, about 87% appearing once. Material: peripheral blood. The receptors were gathered from a woman aged 25 to 39 with COVID-19, enrolled during active disease.

This chain uses TRBV3-1 (or the pseudogene TRBV3-2) with TRBJ2-5; D possibly corresponds to TRBD1 (6 bases). Germline V gives CDR1 LGHDT, CDR2 YNNKEL (reference sequence). V lost 4 bases to trimming and J lost 5 bases, with 17 bases between them. This CDR3 has 15 amino acids. The CDR3 DNA follows: TGTGCCAGCAGCCCAGGGGTCCAACCTAAGGAGACCCAGTACTTC. Translated: CASSPGVQPKETQYF.

The rearrangement links TRBV9 to TRBJ2-3; 8 bases line up with TRBD2. V lost 2 bases and J lost 4; bases outside the gene matches: 15. The CDR3 totals 18 residues. Looked up from germline, CDR1 is SGDLS and CDR2 is YYNGEE. CDR3: CASSVTGGAVDRADTQYF. The CDR3 DNA reads TGTGCCAGCAGCGTGACGGGGGGGGCCGTTGATAGGGCAGATACGCAGTATTTT.

The rearrangement links TRBV11-3 to TRBJ2-2, with TRBD2 matching over 13 bases. J lost 5 bases, V lost 4 bases, and 10 bases had no gene match. The CDR3 has 18 residues. CDR1 is SGHNT, CDR2 YENEEA, per germline. As DNA, the CDR3 is TGTGCCAGCAGCTCACCCCGACTAGCGGGGGGTCGGACCGGGGAGCTGTTTTTT. Its translation is CASSSPRLAGGRTGELFF.

The chain couples TRBV19 to TRBJ1-2; D unresolved. V lost 3 bases and J 6 bases, leaving 11 bases between the germline ends. The CDR3 runs to 13 residues. CDR1 and CDR2 from the germline V gene are LNHDA and SQIVND (reference sequence). The CDR3 DNA reads as TGTGCCAGTAGTATTGGTCAGATCCATGGCTACACCTTC. As protein: CASSIGQIHGYTF.

The V gene is TRBV7-2, the J gene TRBJ2-2; D is unclear. The germline V and J ends were trimmed by 1 base and 4 bases, with 4 bases remaining between them. The CDR3 totals 13 residues. The germline CDR1 and CDR2 sequences are SGHTA and FQGNSA. The CDR3 protein is CASSLVSTGELFF. CDR3 sequence (DNA): TGTGCCAGCAGCTTAGTGAGCACCGGGGAGCTGTTTTTT. Variable domain in full (rest from reference TRBV7-2 and TRBJ2-2): GAGVSQSPSNKVTEKGKDVELRCDPISGHTALYWYRQSLGQGLEFLIYFQGNSAPDKSGLPSDRFSAERTGGSVSTLTIQRTQQEDSAVYLCASSLVSTGELFFGEGSRLTVL.

The chain combines TRBV2 with TRBJ1-2; no clear D. Germline CDR1 SNHLY, CDR2 FYNNEI. The CDR3 is 15 amino acids. V gave up 3 bases and J gave up 6 bases, with 17 bases separating them. DNA of the CDR3: TGTGCCAGCAGTGATGAAATACAAATTATACATGGCTACACCTTC. This gives the protein CASSDEIQIIHGYTF.

The chain employs TRBV7-2 and TRBJ2-7; 7 bases line up with TRBD1. V lost 5 bases to trimming and J lost 3 bases; unmatched junction nucleotides: 4. There are 13 residues in the CDR3. The germline gives CDR1 SGHTA, CDR2 FQGNSA. CDR3 in DNA: TGTGCCAGCAGCCTGGACAGGTTCTACGAGCAGTACTTC. It codes for CASSLDRFYEQYF. Based on the CDR3 plus reference TRBV7-2 and TRBJ2-7, the full variable domain is GAGVSQSPSNKVTEKGKDVELRCDPISGHTALYWYRQSLGQGLEFLIYFQGNSAPDKSGLPSDRFSAERTGGSVSTLTIQRTQQEDSAVYLCASSLDRFYEQYFGPGTRLTVT.

The chain is built from TRBV4-1 and TRBJ1-2; possibly TRBD1 for D (6 bases). Germline V lookup: CDR1 MGHRA, CDR2 YSYEKL. The CDR3 totals 14 residues. V was clipped by 1 base and J by 4 bases, with 10 bases between them. The CDR3 reads CASSQVGQTYGYTF. Written as DNA, the CDR3 is TGCGCCAGCAGCCAAGTTGGACAGACCTATGGCTACACCTTC.

This chain connects TRBV5-1 to TRBJ2-5; 7 positions match TRBD1. CDR1 and CDR2 (germline): SGHRS, YFSETQ. The ends lost 4 bases at V and 4 bases at J; junction bases unmatched: 7. This CDR3 contains 14 residues. Here the CDR3 reads CASSQRGTAETQYF. CDR3 nucleotides: TGCGCCAGCAGCCAACGAGGGACAGCAGAGACCCAGTACTTC.

The chain recombines TRBV2 with TRBJ1-1, with TRBD1 matching over 7 bases. Germline V lookup: CDR1 SNHLY, CDR2 FYNNEI. Germline trimming cut 6 bases from V and 2 bases from J; bases unmatched to any gene: 6. CDR3 length: 14 residues. The DNA of the CDR3 is TGTGCCAGCAGCCCGGGACAGACAAACACTGAAGCTTTCTTT. It codes for CASSPGQTNTEAFF.

Here the CDR3 reads CASAPQGGQNEKLFF. CDR3 nucleotide sequence: TGTGCTAGTGCCCCCCAAGGGGGCCAGAATGAAAAACTGTTTTTT. The chain is built from TRBV12-5 and TRBJ1-4; 7 bases fit TRBD1. The CDR3 is made up of 15 amino acids. Germline V gives CDR1 LGHNT, CDR2 FRNRAP. J lost 5 bases, V lost 7 bases, and 10 bases had no gene match.

J is TRBJ1-3 and V is TRBV4-2; D call uncertain. Germline V CDR1 and CDR2: LGHNA, YNFKEQ. This CDR3 spans 16 amino acids. V was clipped by 3 bases and J by 0 bases, with 12 bases between them. This chain's CDR3 is CASSQLIGSSGNTIYF. The CDR3 DNA reads TGTGCCAGCAGCCAGCTGATTGGCAGCTCTGGAAACACCATATATTTT.